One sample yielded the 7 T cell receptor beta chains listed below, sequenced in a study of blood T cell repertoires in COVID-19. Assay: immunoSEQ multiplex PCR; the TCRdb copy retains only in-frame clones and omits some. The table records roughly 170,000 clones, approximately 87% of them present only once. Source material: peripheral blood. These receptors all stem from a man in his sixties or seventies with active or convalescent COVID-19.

The CDR3 protein is CASSRSGLSGNTIYF. In DNA, the CDR3 is TGCGCCAGCAGCAGATCAGGGCTGTCTGGAAACACCATATATTTT. J is TRBJ1-3 and V is TRBV5-1; maybe TRBD1 (5 bases). This CDR3 has 15 amino acids. Trimming took off 4 bases at V and 1 base at J, with 12 bases between the two ends. Germline V CDR1 and CDR2: SGHRS, YFSETQ.

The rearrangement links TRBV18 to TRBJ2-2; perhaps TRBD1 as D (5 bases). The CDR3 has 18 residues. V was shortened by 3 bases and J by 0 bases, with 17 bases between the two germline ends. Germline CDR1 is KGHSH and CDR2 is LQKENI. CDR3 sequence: CASSPLSPGHTNTGELFF. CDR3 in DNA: TGTGCCAGCTCACCTTTAAGTCCCGGACATACGAACACCGGGGAGCTGTTTTTT.

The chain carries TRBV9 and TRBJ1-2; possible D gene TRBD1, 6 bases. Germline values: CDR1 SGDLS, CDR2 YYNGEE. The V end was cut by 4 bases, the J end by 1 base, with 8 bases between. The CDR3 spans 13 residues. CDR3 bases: TGTGCCAGCAGCCGGGACAATAACTATGGCTACACCTTC. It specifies CASSRDNNYGYTF. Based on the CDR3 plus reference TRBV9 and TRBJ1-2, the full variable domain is DSGVTQTPKHLITATGQRVTLRCSPRSGDLSVYWYQQSLDQGLQFLIQYYNGEERAKGNILERFSAQQFPDLHSELNLSSLELGDSALYFCASSRDNNYGYTFGSGTRLTVV.

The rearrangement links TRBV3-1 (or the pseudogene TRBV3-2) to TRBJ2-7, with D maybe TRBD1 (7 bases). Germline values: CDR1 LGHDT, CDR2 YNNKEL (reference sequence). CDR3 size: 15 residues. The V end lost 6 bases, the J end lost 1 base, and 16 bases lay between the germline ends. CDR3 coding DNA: TGTGCCAGCAGACTGACAGGGAGGACGTCCTACGAGCAGTACTTC. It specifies CASRLTGRTSYEQYF.

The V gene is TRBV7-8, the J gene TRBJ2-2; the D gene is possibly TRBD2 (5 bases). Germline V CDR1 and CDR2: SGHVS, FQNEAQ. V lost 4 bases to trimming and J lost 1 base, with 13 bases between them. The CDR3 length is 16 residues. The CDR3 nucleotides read TGTGCCAGCAGCTCCTTGGAGGCGCTGAACACCGGGGAGCTGTTTTTT. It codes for CASSSLEALNTGELFF.

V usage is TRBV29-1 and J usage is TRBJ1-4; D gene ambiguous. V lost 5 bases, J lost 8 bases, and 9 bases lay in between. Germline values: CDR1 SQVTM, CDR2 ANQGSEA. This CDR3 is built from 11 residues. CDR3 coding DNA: TGCAGCGTTTTCTTCTACGAAAAACTGTTTTTT. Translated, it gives CSVFFYEKLFF.

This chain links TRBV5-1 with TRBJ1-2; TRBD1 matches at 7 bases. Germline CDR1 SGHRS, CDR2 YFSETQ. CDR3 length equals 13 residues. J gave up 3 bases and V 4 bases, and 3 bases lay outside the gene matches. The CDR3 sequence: CASSKGTDYGYTF. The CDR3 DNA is TGCGCCAGCAGCAAAGGGACAGACTATGGCTACACCTTC.